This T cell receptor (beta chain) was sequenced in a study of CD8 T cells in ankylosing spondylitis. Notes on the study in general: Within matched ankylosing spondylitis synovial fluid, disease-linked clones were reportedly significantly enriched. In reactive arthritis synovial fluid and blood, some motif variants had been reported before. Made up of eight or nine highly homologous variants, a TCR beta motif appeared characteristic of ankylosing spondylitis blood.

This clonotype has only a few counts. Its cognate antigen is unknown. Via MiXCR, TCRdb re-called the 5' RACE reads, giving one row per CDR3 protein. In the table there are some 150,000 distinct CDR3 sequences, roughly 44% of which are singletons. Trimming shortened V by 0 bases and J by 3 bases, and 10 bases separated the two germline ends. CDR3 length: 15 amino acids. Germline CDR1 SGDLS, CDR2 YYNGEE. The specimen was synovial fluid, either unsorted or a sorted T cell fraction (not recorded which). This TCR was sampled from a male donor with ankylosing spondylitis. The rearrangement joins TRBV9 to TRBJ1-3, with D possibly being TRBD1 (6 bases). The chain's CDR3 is CASSVVGGGGNTIYF. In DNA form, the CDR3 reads TGTGCCAGCAGCGTAGTGGGGGGCGGTGGAAACACCATATATTTT.